The clone carrying this T cell receptor (beta chain) was seen many times. Unique molecular identifiers were used to barcode this TCRbeta library. TCRdb redid the calling of the PCR reads with MiXCR, one entry per CDR3 protein. The sample contains a few hundred thousand distinct CDR3 sequences, approximately 41% of which appear only once. This specimen comes from a study of T-cell reconstitution after alpha-beta-depleted transplantation in children. CDR3 length: 15 residues. Trimming at V came to 2 bases and at J to 5 bases, leaving 9 bases not matched to a gene. The germline gives CDR1 SQVTM, CDR2 ANQGSEA.

V and J are TRBV29-1 and TRBJ2-5; TRBD2 agrees at 9 bases. The input for sequencing was PBMCs, taken before TCRalphabeta/CD19-depleted stem cell transplant. The receptor was derived from a girl aged 2-10 years with aplastic anemia, due to receive a stem cell transplant. The CDR3 spells CSVERAGGSLETQYF. CDR3 nucleotides: TGCAGCGTTGAACGGGCGGGAGGGAGCTTGGAGACCCAGTACTTC. Drawing the rest from reference TRBV29-1 and TRBJ2-5, the complete variable domain is SAVISQKPSRDICQRGTSLTIQCQVDSQVTMMFWYRQQPGQSLTLIATANQGSEATYESGFVIDKFPISRPNLTFSTLTVSNMSPEDSSIYLCSVERAGGSLETQYFGPGTRLLVL.